Below, 27 T cell receptor beta chains from the same sample are listed, as sequenced in a study of response to subunit inactivated influenza vaccine. TCRdb reprocessed the RT-PCR reads via MiXCR and lists one record per CDR3 protein. Of 650,000 to 850,000 distinct CDR3 sequences in the sample, about 15% were seen once. The sample here was PBMCs from blood, taken less than 15 days before vaccination. These receptors were taken from a man between 50 and 59 years old who received an inactivated influenza vaccine.

The gene calls are TRBV12-3 or TRBV12-4 and TRBJ1-4; 10 nucleotides align to TRBD1. The V and J ends lost 4 bases and 7 bases, in that order; junction bases with no gene match: 9. The CDR3 has 16 amino acids. CDR3: CASSSTKTGGCEKLFF. The CDR3 DNA is TGTGCCAGCAGTTCGACGAAGACAGGGGGCTGTGAAAAACTGTTTTTT.

This clonotype has more than one count but fewer than ten. The V gene is TRBV11-2, the J gene TRBJ2-1; 11 bases match TRBD2. Per germline, CDR1 SGHAT and CDR2 FQNNGV. This CDR3 comprises 15 residues. The V and J ends lost 5 bases and 9 bases, in that order; junction bases with no gene match: 9. The CDR3 DNA reads as TGTGCCAGCAGCGTCACTAGCGGGGGTTTAGGTGAGCAGTTCTTC. It specifies CASSVTSGGLGEQFF.

This chain connects TRBV28 to TRBJ2-1, with TRBD2 matching 12 bases. Germline V gives CDR1 MDHEN, CDR2 SYDVKM. Germline trimming cut 5 bases from V and 7 bases from J; bases unmatched to any gene: 12. CDR3 length: 17 amino acids. The CDR3 loop reads CASSDPSGRAGRNEQFF. The CDR3 bases are TGTGCCAGCAGTGATCCTAGCGGGAGGGCCGGTAGGAATGAGCAGTTCTTC.

This chain uses TRBV7-8 with TRBJ2-2, with TRBD1 matching 7 bases. The ends lost 5 bases at V and 7 bases at J; junction bases unmatched: 10. This CDR3 region has 15 residues. Germline V lookup: CDR1 SGHVS, CDR2 FQNEAQ. In nucleotides, the CDR3 is TGTGCCAGCAGCACCCGGACAGGCCCCATCGGGGAGCTGTTTTTT. Protein sequence: CASSTRTGPIGELFF.

The rearrangement joins TRBV7-7 to TRBJ2-1; 15 bases are shared with TRBD2. CDR1 is SSHAT and CDR2 is FNYEAQ in the germline V gene (reference sequence). The trim removed 3 bases at V and 8 bases at J, leaving 2 bases unmatched. The CDR3 consists of 15 residues. Here the CDR3 DNA reads TGTGCCAGCAGCTTGTGGACTAGCGGGAGGGATGAGCAGTTCTTC. Translating gives CASSLWTSGRDEQFF.

This clonotype appeared many times. CDR3 region: CASSPRTSGRAPNTGELFF. CDR3 bases: TGTGCCAGCAGCCCAAGGACTAGCGGGAGGGCCCCGAACACCGGGGAGCTGTTTTTT. This chain joins TRBV28 and TRBJ2-2, with 15 nucleotides matching TRBD2. The CDR3 contains 19 residues. With 6 bases clipped from V and 0 bases from J, the junction kept 8 bases outside the gene matches. CDR1 MDHEN and CDR2 SYDVKM come from the germline V gene.

There are many counts of this clonotype. V is TRBV5-1 and J is TRBJ1-2; D is unclear. Trimming removed 0 bases at V and 3 bases at J, with 6 bases between. CDR1 is SGHRS, CDR2 YFSETQ, per germline. The CDR3 is 13 residues long. The CDR3 loop reads CASSLEQYYGYTF. CDR3 sequence (DNA): TGCGCCAGCAGCTTGGAGCAGTACTATGGCTACACCTTC.

The chain links TRBV6-2 or TRBV6-3 to TRBJ2-7, with 8 bases lining up with TRBD1. Unmatched junction bases numbered 5, after V lost 8 bases and J lost 2 bases. Per the germline V gene, CDR1 is MNHEY and CDR2 is SVGEGT. This CDR3 is built from 13 residues. The CDR3 is CASGRGPAYEQYF. The CDR3 bases are TGTGCCAGCGGCAGGGGGCCAGCCTACGAGCAGTACTTC.

The rearrangement joins TRBV5-6 to TRBJ2-7; D is undetermined. The germline V gene has CDR1 SGHDT and CDR2 YYEEEE. Trimming stripped 0 bases from V and 3 bases from J, with 13 bases between. This CDR3 comprises 15 residues. CDR3 bases: TGTGCCAGCAGCTTGGGGGTCCTAGACGGCTACGAGCAGTACTTC. Translated, it gives CASSLGVLDGYEQYF.

This chain uses TRBV20-1 with TRBJ2-5, with 14 bases that match TRBD2. This CDR3 is built from 17 residues. Germline V gives CDR1 DFQATT, CDR2 SNEGSKA (reference sequence). Losses at the gene ends were 6 bases for V and 1 base for J; bases not matched to a gene: 10. Here the CDR3 reads CSATGLAGGHIQETQYF. Written as DNA, the CDR3 is TGCAGTGCAACCGGACTAGCGGGGGGACACATCCAAGAGACCCAGTACTTC.

This clonotype was seen at least ten times. The DNA for the CDR3 is TGTGCCAGCCGATCACCACGTTACACCGGGGAGCTGTTTTTT. Its protein is CASRSPRYTGELFF. The chain is built from TRBV2 and TRBJ2-2; D not resolved. Per germline, CDR1 SNHLY and CDR2 FYNNEI. CDR3 length: 14 amino acids. V was cut by 8 bases and J by 3 bases, with 13 bases left in between.

This chain links TRBV20-1 with TRBJ2-3; 13 positions match TRBD2. In germline, CDR1 is DFQATT, CDR2 SNEGSKA (reference sequence). The CDR3 spans 15 residues. V shed 6 bases and J 2 bases; nucleotides not matched to a gene: 5. CDR3 DNA sequence: TGCAGTGCGAGGACTAGCGGGAGCCCCACAGATACGCAGTATTTT. Translated, it gives CSARTSGSPTDTQYF.

This clonotype has only a few counts. The chain couples TRBV28 to TRBJ2-7, with D possibly TRBD1 on 6 matching bases. Germline V gives CDR1 MDHEN, CDR2 SYDVKM. The CDR3 extends over 14 amino acids. Trimming left V 5 bases short and J 2 bases short, with 13 bases between. The CDR3 DNA follows: TGTGCCAGCAGTCGGCGCAGGGGTGCCTACGAGCAGTACTTC. As protein: CASSRRRGAYEQYF.

This clonotype was counted at least ten times. The chain uses TRBV7-8 and TRBJ2-1; D is ambiguous. Germline-derived CDR1 and CDR2 are SGHVS and FQNEAQ. The CDR3 runs 12 residues. Trimming took off 1 base at V and 10 bases at J, with 8 bases between the two ends. DNA for the CDR3: TGTGCCAGCAGCTTAGGGTCGTCGGAGCAGTTCTTC. It encodes CASSLGSSEQFF.

In its sample, this clonotype was seen a few times. In DNA, the CDR3 is TGTGCCAGCAGACAGGGTCCATATGGCTACACCTTC. Translating it yields CASRQGPYGYTF. The chain has TRBV25-1 and TRBJ1-2; D possibly corresponds to TRBD1 (6 bases). V gave up 6 bases and J gave up 5 bases, with 10 bases separating them. There are 12 residues in the CDR3. Germline CDR1 MGHDK, CDR2 SYGVNS.

This clonotype came up a few times. The rearrangement joins TRBV19 to TRBJ2-1, with D tentatively TRBD2 (5 bases). This CDR3 is 14 amino acids long. The ends were cut back, 7 bases at V and 8 bases at J, with 18 bases in the middle. Germline CDR1 reads LNHDA; CDR2 reads SQIVND (reference sequence). CDR3 sequence reads: CASKFSWGADEQFF. In DNA form, the CDR3 reads TGTGCCAGTAAGTTTTCTTGGGGAGCGGATGAGCAGTTCTTC.

This clonotype was detected only a few times. The chain couples TRBV15 to TRBJ2-7; perhaps D is TRBD1 or TRBD2 (6 bases each). This CDR3 is built from 17 residues. The germline gives CDR1 LNHNV, CDR2 YYDKDF (reference sequence). V was trimmed by 0 bases and J by 0 bases, leaving 15 bases between them. CDR3 protein: CATSRETGAKSSYEQYF. The CDR3 nucleotides read TGTGCCACCAGCAGAGAAACGGGGGCCAAGAGCTCCTACGAGCAGTACTTC.

The table lists this clonotype with a few counts. V usage is TRBV20-1 and J usage is TRBJ1-6; D gene unclear. V lost 6 bases and J lost 2, with 11 bases in between. Germline CDR1 reads DFQATT; CDR2 reads SNEGSKA (reference sequence). The CDR3 is 14 amino acids. CDR3 nucleotide sequence: TGCAGTGCCCCAAGGTGGGCCTATAATTCACCCCTCCACTTT. It yields the protein CSAPRWAYNSPLHF.

This clonotype was seen repeatedly, ten times or more. The chain carries TRBV30 and TRBJ2-1; 7 bases match TRBD2. The CDR3 extends over 15 amino acids. The germline gives CDR1 GTSNPN, CDR2 SVGIG (reference sequence). Trimming took 6 bases from V and 0 from J; bases not matched to a gene: 8. CDR3 bases: TGTGCCTGTAAGCGGGGCCCCTCCTCCTACAATGAGCAGTTCTTC. It translates to CACKRGPSSYNEQFF.

This clonotype was observed a few times. The chain has TRBV7-2 and TRBJ2-7; 7 bases fit TRBD1. CDR1 and CDR2 from the germline V gene are SGHTA and FQGNSA. Unmatched junction bases numbered 7, after V lost 5 bases and J lost 3 bases. The CDR3 has 14 residues. CDR3 sequence (DNA): TGTGCCAGCAGCATCGGACAGGCCGACTACGAGCAGTACTTC. Translating it yields CASSIGQADYEQYF.

The chain is built from TRBV10-3 and TRBJ2-3; D remains ambiguous. V was shortened by 7 bases and J by 5 bases, with 19 bases between the two germline ends. In germline, CDR1 is ENHRY, CDR2 SYGVKD. The length of the CDR3 is 15 residues. The CDR3 DNA is TGTGCCATCACCGACCCCAAGACGGGCAAAGATACGCAGTATTTT. Translated, it gives CAITDPKTGKDTQYF.

The chain uses TRBV28 and TRBJ2-3; D is undetermined. Germline V gene data show CDR1 as MDHEN and CDR2 as SYDVKM. V lost 4 bases to trimming and J lost 2 bases, with 16 bases between them. The CDR3 totals 16 residues. The CDR3 DNA reads as TGTGCCAGCAGTTCCCCCCGTTCGCGGTCCACAGATACGCAGTATTTT. Its protein product is CASSSPRSRSTDTQYF. Full variable domain (remainder filled in from reference TRBV28 and TRBJ2-3): DVKVTQSSRYLVKRTGEKVFLECVQDMDHENMFWYRQDPGLGLRLIYFSYDVKMKEKGDIPEGYSVSREKKERFSLILESASTNQTSMYLCASSSPRSRSTDTQYFGPGTRLTVL.

This clonotype was found many times. The V gene is TRBV9, the J gene TRBJ2-5, with unresolved D. Germline assignment: CDR1 SGDLS and CDR2 YYNGEE. With 1 base removed from V and 2 bases from J, the gap between germline ends came to 12 bases. The CDR3 loop spans 15 amino acids. CDR3 nucleotide sequence: TGTGCCAGCAGCGTAACAGTCTTATCGCAAGAGACCCAGTACTTC. Translating it yields CASSVTVLSQETQYF.

This clonotype occurred a few times. The chain carries TRBV5-1 and TRBJ2-5; a possible D gene is TRBD2 (7 bases). Trimming removed 1 base at V and 1 base at J, with 11 bases between. This CDR3 spans 15 amino acids. Germline V gene data show CDR1 as SGHRS and CDR2 as YFSETQ. DNA of the CDR3: TGCGCCAGCAGCTTGCTCGGGGGGCCCCAAGAGACCCAGTACTTC. Amino acids: CASSLLGGPQETQYF.

The chain employs TRBV4-1 and TRBJ2-7; D is perhaps TRBD1 (5 bases). Trimming pared 0 bases from V and 2 bases from J, leaving 14 bases between. Germline V gene lookup returns CDR1 MGHRA and CDR2 YSYEKL. The CDR3 totals 16 residues. Written as DNA, the CDR3 is TGCGCCAGCAGCCAAGATCAGCAGGGTGGGGCCTACGAGCAGTACTTC. This codes for CASSQDQQGGAYEQYF.

This clonotype was counted between two and nine times. The V and J genes are TRBV24-1 and TRBJ2-5; 11 nucleotides match TRBD1. J gave up 5 bases and V 1 base, and 5 bases lay outside the gene matches. This CDR3 spans 16 amino acids. Per germline, CDR1 KGHDR and CDR2 SFDVKD. CDR3 in amino acids: CATSDFGTGGRETQYF. The CDR3 DNA reads as TGTGCCACCAGTGATTTTGGGACAGGGGGTAGGGAGACCCAGTACTTC.

In its sample, this clonotype was seen a few times. The chain employs TRBV7-2 and TRBJ1-4; D unresolved. The CDR3 length is 16 residues. V shed 3 bases and J shed 0 bases, with 11 bases lying between them. Germline-derived CDR1 and CDR2 are SGHTA and FQGNSA. This CDR3 reads CASSLSWTSTNEKLFF. In nucleotides, the CDR3 is TGTGCCAGCAGCTTGTCCTGGACCTCAACTAATGAAAAACTGTTTTTT.